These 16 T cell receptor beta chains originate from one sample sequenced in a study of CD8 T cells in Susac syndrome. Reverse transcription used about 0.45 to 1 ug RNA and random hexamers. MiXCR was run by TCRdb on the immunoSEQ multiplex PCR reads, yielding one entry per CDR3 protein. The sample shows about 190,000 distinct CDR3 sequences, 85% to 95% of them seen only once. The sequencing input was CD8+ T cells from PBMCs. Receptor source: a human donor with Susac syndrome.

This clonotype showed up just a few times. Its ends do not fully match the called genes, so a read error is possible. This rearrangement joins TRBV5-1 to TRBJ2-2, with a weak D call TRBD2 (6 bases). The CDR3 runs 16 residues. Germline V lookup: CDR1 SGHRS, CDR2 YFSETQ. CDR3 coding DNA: TGTGCCAGCAGCTCCGGGACTGCCCCTAACACCGGGGAGCTGTTTTTT. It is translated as CASSSGTAPNTGELFF.

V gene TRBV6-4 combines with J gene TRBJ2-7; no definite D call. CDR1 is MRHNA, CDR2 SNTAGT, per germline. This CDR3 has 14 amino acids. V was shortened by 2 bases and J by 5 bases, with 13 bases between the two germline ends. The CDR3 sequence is CASSDPRPSNEQYF. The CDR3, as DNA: TGTGCCAGCAGTGACCCGCGGCCTTCCAACGAGCAGTACTTC.

For the CDR3, the DNA is TGTGCCAGCAGCCAAGATAACGTATTGCAAGAGACCCAGTACTTC. Translating gives CASSQDNVLQETQYF. The chain has TRBV3-1 and TRBJ2-5, with D unclear. CDR1 LGHDT and CDR2 YNNKEL come from the germline V gene (reference sequence). V lost 0 bases, J lost 2 bases, and 10 bases lay in between. The CDR3 extends over 15 amino acids.

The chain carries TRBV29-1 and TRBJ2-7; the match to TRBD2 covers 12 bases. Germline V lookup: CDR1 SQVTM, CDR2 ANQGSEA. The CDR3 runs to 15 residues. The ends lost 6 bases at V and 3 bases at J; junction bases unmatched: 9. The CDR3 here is CSVVGLAGPFYEQYF. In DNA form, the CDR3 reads TGCAGCGTCGTTGGACTAGCGGGACCATTCTACGAGCAGTACTTC.

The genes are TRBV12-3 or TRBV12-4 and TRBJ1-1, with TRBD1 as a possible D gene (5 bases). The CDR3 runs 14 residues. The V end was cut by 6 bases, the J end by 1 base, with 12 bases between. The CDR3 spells CASRTTTENTEAFF. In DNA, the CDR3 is TGTGCCAGCAGGACGACGACAGAGAACACTGAAGCTTTCTTT.

This CDR3 is CATQLAGGPGEQYF. In DNA form, the CDR3 reads TGTGCCACCCAACTAGCGGGAGGGCCAGGCGAGCAGTACTTC. This chain uses TRBV19 with TRBJ2-7, with 13 bases aligning to TRBD2. There are 14 residues in the CDR3. Per the germline V gene, CDR1 is LNHDA and CDR2 is SQIVND (reference sequence). V lost 10 bases and J lost 6; bases outside the gene matches: 9.

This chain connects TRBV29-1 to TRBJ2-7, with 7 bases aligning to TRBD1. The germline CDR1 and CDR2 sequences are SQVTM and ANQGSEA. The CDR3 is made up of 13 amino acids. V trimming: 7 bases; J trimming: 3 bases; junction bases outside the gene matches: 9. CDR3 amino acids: CSARPGTDYEQYF. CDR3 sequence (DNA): TGCAGCGCTAGGCCCGGGACAGACTACGAGCAGTACTTC.

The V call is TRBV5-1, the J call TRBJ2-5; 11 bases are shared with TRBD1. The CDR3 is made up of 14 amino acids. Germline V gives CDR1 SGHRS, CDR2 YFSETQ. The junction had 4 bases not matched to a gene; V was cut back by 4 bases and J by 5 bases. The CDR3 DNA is TGCGCCAGCAGCCGGGACAGGGGGACGGAGACCCAGTACTTC. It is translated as CASSRDRGTETQYF.

DNA for the CDR3: TGTGCCAGCAGCTTGGGCAGGGCCAATGAGCAGTTCTTC. This translates into CASSLGRANEQFF. The rearrangement links TRBV5-6 to TRBJ2-1; possibly TRBD1 for D (5 bases). The CDR3 has 13 amino acids. V lost 0 bases, J lost 6 bases, and 7 bases lay in between. Looked up from germline, CDR1 is SGHDT and CDR2 is YYEEEE.

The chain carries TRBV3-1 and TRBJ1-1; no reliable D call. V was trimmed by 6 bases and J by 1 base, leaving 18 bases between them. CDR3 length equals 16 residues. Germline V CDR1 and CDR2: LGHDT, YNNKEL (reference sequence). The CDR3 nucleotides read TGTGCCAGCAGATCTCGTCCATCCCTTGAGAACACTGAAGCTTTCTTT. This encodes CASRSRPSLENTEAFF.

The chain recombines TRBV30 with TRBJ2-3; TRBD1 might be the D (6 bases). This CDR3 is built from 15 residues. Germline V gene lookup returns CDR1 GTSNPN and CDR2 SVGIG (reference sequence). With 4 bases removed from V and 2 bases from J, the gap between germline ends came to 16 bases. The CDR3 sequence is CAWNTQGVSTDTQYF. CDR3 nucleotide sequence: TGTGCCTGGAACACACAGGGTGTCTCCACAGATACGCAGTATTTT.

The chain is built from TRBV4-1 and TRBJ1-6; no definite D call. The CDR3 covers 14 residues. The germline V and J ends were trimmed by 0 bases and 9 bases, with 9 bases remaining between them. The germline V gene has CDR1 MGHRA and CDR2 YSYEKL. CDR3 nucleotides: TGCGCCAGCAGCCAAGATAATGAGGGTTCACCCCTCCACTTT. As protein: CASSQDNEGSPLHF.

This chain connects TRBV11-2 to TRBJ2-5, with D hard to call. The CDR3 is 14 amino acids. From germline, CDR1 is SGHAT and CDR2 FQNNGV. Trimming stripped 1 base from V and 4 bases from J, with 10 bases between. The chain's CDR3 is CASSLGTWLETQYF. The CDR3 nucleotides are TGTGCCAGCAGCTTAGGAACCTGGTTAGAGACCCAGTACTTC.

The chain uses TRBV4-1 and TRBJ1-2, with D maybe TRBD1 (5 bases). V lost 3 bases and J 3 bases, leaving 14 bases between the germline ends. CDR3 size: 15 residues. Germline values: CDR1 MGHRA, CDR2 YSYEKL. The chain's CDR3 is CASSQGLGDYYGYTF. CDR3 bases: TGCGCCAGCAGCCAGGGACTAGGGGACTACTATGGCTACACCTTC.

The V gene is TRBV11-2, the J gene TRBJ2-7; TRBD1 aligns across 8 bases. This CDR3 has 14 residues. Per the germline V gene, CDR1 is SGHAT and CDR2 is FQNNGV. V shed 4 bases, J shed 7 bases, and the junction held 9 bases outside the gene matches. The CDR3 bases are TGTGCCAGCAGCTCCGAACAGGGGGAGGTGGAGCAGTACTTC. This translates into CASSSEQGEVEQYF. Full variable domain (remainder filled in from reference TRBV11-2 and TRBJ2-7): EAGVAQSPRYKIIEKRQSVAFWCNPISGHATLYWYQQILGQGPKLLIQFQNNGVVDDSQLPKDRFSAERLKGVDSTLKIQPAKLEDSAVYLCASSSEQGEVEQYFGPGTRLTVT.

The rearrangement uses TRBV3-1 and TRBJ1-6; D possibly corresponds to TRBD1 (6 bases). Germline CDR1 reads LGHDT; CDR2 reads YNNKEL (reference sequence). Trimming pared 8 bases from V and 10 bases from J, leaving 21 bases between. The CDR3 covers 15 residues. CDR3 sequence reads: CASSIRTVSSSPLHF. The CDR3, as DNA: TGTGCCAGCTCCATCCGGACAGTCTCTTCCTCACCCCTCCACTTT.